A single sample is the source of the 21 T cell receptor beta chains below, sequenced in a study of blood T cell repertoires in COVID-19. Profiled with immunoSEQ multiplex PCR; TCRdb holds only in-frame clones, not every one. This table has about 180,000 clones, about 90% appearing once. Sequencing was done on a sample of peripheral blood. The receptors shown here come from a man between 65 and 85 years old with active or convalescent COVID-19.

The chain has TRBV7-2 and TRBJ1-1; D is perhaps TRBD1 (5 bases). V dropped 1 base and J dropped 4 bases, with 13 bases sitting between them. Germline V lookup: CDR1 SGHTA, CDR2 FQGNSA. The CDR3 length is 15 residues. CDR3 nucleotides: TGTGCCAGCAGCTTAGGGGGGAGGGGTGGCACTGAAGCTTTCTTT. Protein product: CASSLGGRGGTEAFF.

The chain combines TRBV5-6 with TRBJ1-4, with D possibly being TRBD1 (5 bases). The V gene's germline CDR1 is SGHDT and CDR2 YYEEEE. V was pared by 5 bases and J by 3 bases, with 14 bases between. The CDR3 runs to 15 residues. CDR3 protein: CASSPSGWANEKLFF. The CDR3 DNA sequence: TGTGCCAGCAGTCCCTCAGGGTGGGCTAATGAAAAACTGTTTTTT. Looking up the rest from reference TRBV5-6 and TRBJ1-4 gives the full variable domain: DAGVTQSPTHLIKTRGQQVTLRCSPKSGHDTVSWYQQALGQGPQFIFQYYEEEERQRGNFPDRFSGHQFPNYSSELNVNALLLGDSALYLCASSPSGWANEKLFFGSGTQLSVL.

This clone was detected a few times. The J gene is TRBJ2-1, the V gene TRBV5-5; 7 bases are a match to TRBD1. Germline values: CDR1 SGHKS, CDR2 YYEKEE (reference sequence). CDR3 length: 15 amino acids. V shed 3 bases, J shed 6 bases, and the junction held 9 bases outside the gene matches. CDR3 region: CASSYRDSRSNEQFF. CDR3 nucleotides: TGTGCCAGCAGCTACCGGGACAGCCGAAGCAATGAGCAGTTCTTC.

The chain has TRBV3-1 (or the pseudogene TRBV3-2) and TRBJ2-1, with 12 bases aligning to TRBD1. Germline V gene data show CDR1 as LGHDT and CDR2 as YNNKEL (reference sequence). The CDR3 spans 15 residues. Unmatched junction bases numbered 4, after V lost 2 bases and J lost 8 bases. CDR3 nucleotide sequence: TGTGCCAGCAGCCAATCCGGGACAGGGGGCCATGAGCAGTTCTTC. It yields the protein CASSQSGTGGHEQFF.

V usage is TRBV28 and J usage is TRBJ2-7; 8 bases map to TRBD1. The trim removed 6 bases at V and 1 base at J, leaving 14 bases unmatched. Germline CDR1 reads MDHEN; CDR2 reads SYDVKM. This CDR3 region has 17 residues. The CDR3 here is CASRGRTGRHISYEQYF. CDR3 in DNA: TGTGCCAGCAGAGGTAGGACAGGGCGCCACATATCCTACGAGCAGTACTTC.

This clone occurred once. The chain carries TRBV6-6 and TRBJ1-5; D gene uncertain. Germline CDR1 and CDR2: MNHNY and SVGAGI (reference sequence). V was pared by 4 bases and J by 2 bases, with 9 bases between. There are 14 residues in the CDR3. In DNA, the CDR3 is TGTGCCAGCAGTTTTACTTCGGGCAATCAGCCCCAGCATTTT. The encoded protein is CASSFTSGNQPQHF.

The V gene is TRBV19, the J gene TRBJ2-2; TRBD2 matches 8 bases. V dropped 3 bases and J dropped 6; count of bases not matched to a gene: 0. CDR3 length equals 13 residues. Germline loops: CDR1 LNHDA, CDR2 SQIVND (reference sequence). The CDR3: CASSIGGAGELFF. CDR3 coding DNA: TGTGCCAGTAGTATCGGGGGGGCCGGGGAGCTGTTTTTT.

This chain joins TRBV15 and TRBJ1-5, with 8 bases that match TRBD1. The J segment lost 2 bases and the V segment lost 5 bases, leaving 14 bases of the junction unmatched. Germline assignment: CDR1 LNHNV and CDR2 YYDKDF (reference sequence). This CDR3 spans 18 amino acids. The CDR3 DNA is TGTGCCACCAGCGACACAGGCAGGGGGCTTTGGGGCAATCAGCCCCAGCATTTT. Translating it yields CATSDTGRGLWGNQPQHF. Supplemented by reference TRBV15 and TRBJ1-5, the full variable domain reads DAMVIQNPRYQVTQFGKPVTLSCSQTLNHNVMYWYQQKSSQAPKLLFHYYDKDFNNEADTPDNFQSRRPNTSFCFLDIRSPGLGDTAMYLCATSDTGRGLWGNQPQHFGDGTRLSIL.

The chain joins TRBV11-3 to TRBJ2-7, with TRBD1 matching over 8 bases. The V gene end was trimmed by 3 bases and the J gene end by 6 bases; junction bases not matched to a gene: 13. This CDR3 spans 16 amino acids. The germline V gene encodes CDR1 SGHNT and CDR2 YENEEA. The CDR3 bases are TGTGCCAGCAGCTTCTCCTATCAGGACAGGGATGCCGAGCAGTACTTC. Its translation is CASSFSYQDRDAEQYF.

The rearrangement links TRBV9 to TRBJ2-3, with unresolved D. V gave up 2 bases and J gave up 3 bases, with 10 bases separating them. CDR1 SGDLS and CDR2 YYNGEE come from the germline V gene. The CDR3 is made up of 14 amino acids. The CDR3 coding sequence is TGTGCCAGCAGCGTGACTCCTGGTACAGATACGCAGTATTTT. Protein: CASSVTPGTDTQYF.

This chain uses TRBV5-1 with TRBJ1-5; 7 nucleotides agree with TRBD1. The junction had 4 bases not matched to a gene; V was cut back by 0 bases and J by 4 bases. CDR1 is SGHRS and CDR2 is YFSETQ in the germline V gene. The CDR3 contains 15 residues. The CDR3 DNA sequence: TGCGCCAGCAGCTTGGGGACAGGATCTAATCAGCCCCAGCATTTT. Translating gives CASSLGTGSNQPQHF.

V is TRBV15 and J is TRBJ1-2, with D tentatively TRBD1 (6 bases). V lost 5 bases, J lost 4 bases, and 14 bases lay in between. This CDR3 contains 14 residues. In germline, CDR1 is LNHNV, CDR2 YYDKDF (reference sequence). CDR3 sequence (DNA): TGTGCCACCAGCGGCGACAGGTTGGGCTATGGCTACACCTTC. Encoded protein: CATSGDRLGYGYTF. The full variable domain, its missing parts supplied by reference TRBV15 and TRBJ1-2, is DAMVIQNPRYQVTQFGKPVTLSCSQTLNHNVMYWYQQKSSQAPKLLFHYYDKDFNNEADTPDNFQSRRPNTSFCFLDIRSPGLGDTAMYLCATSGDRLGYGYTFGSGTRLTVV.

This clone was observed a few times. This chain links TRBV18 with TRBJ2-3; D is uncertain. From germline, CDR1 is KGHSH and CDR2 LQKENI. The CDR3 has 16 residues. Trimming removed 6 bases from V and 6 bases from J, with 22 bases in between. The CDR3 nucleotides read TGTGCCAGCTCGCCTGCTAGGTCTAGTCCCCCGGATACGCAGTATTTT. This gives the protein CASSPARSSPPDTQYF.

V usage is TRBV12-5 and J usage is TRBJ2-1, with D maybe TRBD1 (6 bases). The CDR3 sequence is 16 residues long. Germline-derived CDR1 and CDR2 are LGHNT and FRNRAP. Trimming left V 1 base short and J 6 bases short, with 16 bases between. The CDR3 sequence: CASGLGGRYVGNEQFF. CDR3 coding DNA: TGTGCTAGTGGTTTGGGGGGGCGGTATGTGGGCAATGAGCAGTTCTTC.

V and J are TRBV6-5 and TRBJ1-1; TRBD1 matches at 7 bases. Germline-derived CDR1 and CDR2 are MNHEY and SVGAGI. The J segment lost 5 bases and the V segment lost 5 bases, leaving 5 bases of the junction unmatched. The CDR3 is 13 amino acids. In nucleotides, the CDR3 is TGTGCCAGCAGTCACGCAGGGGGGACTGAAGCTTTCTTT. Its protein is CASSHAGGTEAFF.

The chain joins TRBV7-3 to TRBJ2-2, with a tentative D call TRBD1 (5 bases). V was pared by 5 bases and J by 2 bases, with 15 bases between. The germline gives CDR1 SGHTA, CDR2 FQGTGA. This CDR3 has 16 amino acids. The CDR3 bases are TGTGCCAGCAGCCCCGAAGGGGTTGGCAACACCGGGGAGCTGTTTTTT. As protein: CASSPEGVGNTGELFF.

The DNA of the CDR3 is TGCAGTGCTAGTCGTCCCCGGAGGGACACTGAAGCTTTCTTT. Translated: CSASRPRRDTEAFF. The chain uses TRBV20-1 and TRBJ1-1; D is uncertain. The V end lost 3 bases, the J end lost 3 bases, and 14 bases lay between the germline ends. Germline V CDR1 and CDR2: DFQATT, SNEGSKA (reference sequence). This CDR3 comprises 14 residues.

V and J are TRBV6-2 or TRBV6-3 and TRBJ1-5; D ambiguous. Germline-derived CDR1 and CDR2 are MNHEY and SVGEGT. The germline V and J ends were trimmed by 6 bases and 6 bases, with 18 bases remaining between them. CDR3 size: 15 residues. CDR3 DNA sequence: TGTGCCAGCAGCATGACCAGGAATTTGGGTCAGCCCCAGCATTTT. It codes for CASSMTRNLGQPQHF.

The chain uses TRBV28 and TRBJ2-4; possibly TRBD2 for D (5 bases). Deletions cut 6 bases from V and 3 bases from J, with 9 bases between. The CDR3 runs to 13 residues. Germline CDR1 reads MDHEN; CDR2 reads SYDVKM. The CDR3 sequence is CASSGVDKNIQYF. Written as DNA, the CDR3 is TGTGCCAGCAGCGGGGTCGACAAAAACATTCAGTACTTC.

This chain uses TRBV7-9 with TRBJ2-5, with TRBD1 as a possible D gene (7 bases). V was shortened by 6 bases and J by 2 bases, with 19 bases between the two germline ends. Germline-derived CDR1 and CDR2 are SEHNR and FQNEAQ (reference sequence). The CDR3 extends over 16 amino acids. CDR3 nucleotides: TGTGCCAGCAGACCCCTCGGCGGGACAGCTCAAGAGACCCAGTACTTC. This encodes CASRPLGGTAQETQYF.

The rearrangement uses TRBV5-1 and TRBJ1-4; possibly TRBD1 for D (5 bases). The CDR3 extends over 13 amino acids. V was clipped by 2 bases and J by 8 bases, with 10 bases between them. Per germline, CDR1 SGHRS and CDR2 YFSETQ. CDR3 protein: CASSLGRGEKLFF. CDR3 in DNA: TGCGCCAGCAGCTTAGGGAGGGGAGAAAAACTGTTTTTT.